The 29 T cell receptor beta chains listed next were all sequenced from one sample in a study of beta chain features in type 1 diabetes. The whole isolated RNA underwent reverse transcription, so sequencing captured expressed TCRB transcripts. Using immunoSEQ multiplex PCR, the repertoire was profiled, and TCRdb retains in-frame clones only, with some absent. The sample includes more than 300,000 clones, around 12% of them seen just once. The sample comprised naive CD4+ T cells from blood. Receptors were obtained from a man aged 18 to 29 in good health.

In this sample, this clone turned up a few times. J is TRBJ2-1 and V is TRBV9; 7 nucleotides match TRBD1. This CDR3 is built from 17 residues. Germline assignment: CDR1 SGDLS and CDR2 YYNGEE. The trim removed 0 bases at V and 3 bases at J, leaving 9 bases unmatched. CDR3: CASSVEPGQRSYNEQFF. In nucleotides, the CDR3 is TGTGCCAGCAGCGTAGAACCGGGACAGAGAAGCTACAATGAGCAGTTCTTC.

The V and J genes are TRBV29-1 and TRBJ2-5; 10 nucleotides match TRBD1. Germline V lookup: CDR1 SQVTM, CDR2 ANQGSEA. V trimming: 3 bases; J trimming: 4 bases; junction bases outside the gene matches: 8. CDR3 length: 15 residues. CDR3 sequence: CSVDGDRGRGETQYF. The CDR3 nucleotides are TGCAGCGTTGATGGGGACAGGGGTAGGGGAGAGACCCAGTACTTC.

This clone appeared a few times. The gene calls are TRBV7-9 and TRBJ2-2; D is unclear. V lost 3 bases, J lost 7 bases, and 6 bases lay in between. Per germline, CDR1 SEHNR and CDR2 FQNEAQ (reference sequence). The CDR3 sequence is 12 residues long. The CDR3 loop reads CASSFIGGELFF. The DNA of the CDR3 is TGTGCCAGCAGCTTTATCGGCGGGGAGCTGTTTTTT.

This clone was picked up a small number of times. This chain joins TRBV5-1 and TRBJ2-7; a weak D match, TRBD1 (6 bases). V was pared by 4 bases and J by 6 bases, with 17 bases between. The CDR3 runs 14 residues. Germline loops: CDR1 SGHRS, CDR2 YFSETQ. This chain's CDR3 is CASSPGTRAAEQYF. DNA for the CDR3: TGCGCCAGCAGCCCCGGGACAAGGGCGGCCGAGCAGTACTTC.

Only a few counts were recorded for this clone. This chain links TRBV6-6 with TRBJ2-1, with 14 bases aligning to TRBD2. CDR3 length equals 15 residues. The germline CDR1 and CDR2 sequences are MNHNY and SVGAGI (reference sequence). V lost 8 bases, J lost 9 bases, and 9 bases stayed unmatched. As DNA, the CDR3 is TGTGCCAGCGTTTCCTCAGGACTAGCGGGAGGTGAGCAGTTCTTC. Translating it yields CASVSSGLAGGEQFF.

The chain combines TRBV18 with TRBJ1-6; 8 bases match TRBD1. Germline CDR1 and CDR2: KGHSH and LQKENI. The CDR3 length is 15 residues. V shed 1 base and J 10 bases; nucleotides not matched to a gene: 6. This CDR3 reads CASSPLLDRDSPLHF. DNA for the CDR3: TGTGCCAGCTCACCACTTTTGGACAGGGACTCACCCCTCCACTTT.

V gene TRBV19 combines with J gene TRBJ2-1, with TRBD2 matching 8 bases. Looked up from germline, CDR1 is LNHDA and CDR2 is SQIVND (reference sequence). The CDR3 has 15 amino acids. The V gene end was trimmed by 2 bases and the J gene end by 2 bases; junction bases not matched to a gene: 2. CDR3 sequence reads: CASSIIAGTYNEQFF. CDR3 nucleotides: TGTGCCAGTAGTATAATAGCGGGAACCTACAATGAGCAGTTCTTC.

The chain recombines TRBV18 with TRBJ2-2; 12 bases are a match to TRBD1. The germline V gene has CDR1 KGHSH and CDR2 LQKENI. The V gene end was trimmed by 6 bases and the J gene end by 6 bases; junction bases not matched to a gene: 14. The CDR3 consists of 18 residues. DNA of the CDR3: TGTGCCAGCTCCCAATTCTCTCCGGGACAGGGGGCCGCCGGGGAGCTGTTTTTT. Amino acid sequence: CASSQFSPGQGAAGELFF.

This clone turned up a few times. The chain couples TRBV29-1 to TRBJ2-7; a possible D gene is TRBD2 (6 bases). The CDR3 length is 13 residues. With 4 bases removed from V and 1 base from J, the gap between germline ends came to 11 bases. CDR1 is SQVTM, CDR2 ANQGSEA, per germline. The CDR3 coding sequence is TGCAGCGTTGTGGGGACTGTATCCTACGAGCAGTACTTC. Translating it yields CSVVGTVSYEQYF.

The chain links TRBV6-1 to TRBJ1-5, with D perhaps matching TRBD1 (6 bases). Germline CDR1 MNHNS, CDR2 SASEGT. Trimming took 7 bases from V and 7 from J, leaving 17 bases between them. CDR3 length: 14 residues. The CDR3 sequence: CASMVGQSRQPQHF. The CDR3 DNA is TGTGCCAGCATGGTAGGACAGTCCCGACAGCCCCAGCATTTT.

The chain employs TRBV5-4 and TRBJ2-2, with unresolved D. V dropped 4 bases and J dropped 6 bases, with 7 bases sitting between them. Germline V gene sequence: CDR1 SGHNT, CDR2 YYREEE (reference sequence). The CDR3 is 12 residues long. The CDR3 nucleotides are TGTGCCAGCAGCCCCCTAGCCGGGGAGCTGTTTTTT. Its translation: CASSPLAGELFF.

The J gene is TRBJ1-1, the V gene TRBV7-3; D perhaps matches TRBD1 (6 bases). Germline CDR1 reads SGHTA; CDR2 reads FQGTGA. CDR3 size: 13 residues. V lost 5 bases to trimming and J lost 1 base, with 8 bases between them. CDR3 protein: CASSQTGNTEAFF. CDR3 bases: TGTGCCAGCAGCCAGACAGGGAACACTGAAGCTTTCTTT.

This clone was seen only a few times. CDR3 nucleotide sequence: TGTGCCAGCAGTGTGTTAAATGAAAAACTGTTTTTT. The encoded protein is CASSVLNEKLFF. The chain recombines TRBV2 with TRBJ1-4; D remains ambiguous. The CDR3 is 12 residues long. V lost 4 bases to trimming and J lost 5 bases, with 5 bases between them. Per the germline V gene, CDR1 is SNHLY and CDR2 is FYNNEI. Full variable domain (rest looked up from reference TRBV2 and TRBJ1-4): EPEVTQTPSHQVTQMGQEVILRCVPISNHLYFYWYRQILGQKVEFLVSFYNNEISEKSEIFDDQFSVERPDGSNFTLKIRSTKLEDSAMYFCASSVLNEKLFFGSGTQLSVL.

The table lists this clone with a few counts. The rearrangement joins TRBV6-1 to TRBJ1-1; D is possibly TRBD1 (6 bases). This CDR3 contains 13 residues. V was pared by 1 base and J by 4 bases, with 7 bases between. Germline V gene lookup returns CDR1 MNHNS and CDR2 SASEGT. CDR3 DNA sequence: TGTGCCAGCAGTGAAGGCAGGGGCACTGAAGCTTTCTTT. It yields the protein CASSEGRGTEAFF.

This clone has just a few counts. The chain employs TRBV7-2 and TRBJ2-7; D is perhaps TRBD2 (6 bases). V lost 1 base, J lost 0 bases, and 10 bases lay in between. Germline lookup yields CDR1 SGHTA and CDR2 FQGNSA. The CDR3 runs 15 residues. The CDR3 sequence is CASSLVSGSSYEQYF. The CDR3 DNA follows: TGTGCCAGCAGCTTAGTTTCCGGGAGCTCCTACGAGCAGTACTTC. Together with reference TRBV7-2 and TRBJ2-7, the CDR3 gives the full variable domain: GAGVSQSPSNKVTEKGKDVELRCDPISGHTALYWYRQSLGQGLEFLIYFQGNSAPDKSGLPSDRFSAERTGGSVSTLTIQRTQQEDSAVYLCASSLVSGSSYEQYFGPGTRLTVT.

The V gene is TRBV10-3, the J gene TRBJ1-2; no clear D. The germline V and J ends were trimmed by 0 bases and 2 bases, with 10 bases remaining between them. Germline V lookup: CDR1 ENHRY, CDR2 SYGVKD. The CDR3 extends over 15 amino acids. CDR3 sequence (DNA): TGTGCCATCAGTGAGTCGGTAATACGGAACTATGGCTACACCTTC. Amino acid sequence: CAISESVIRNYGYTF.

This clone was counted between two and nine times. The chain is built from TRBV5-4 and TRBJ2-1, with 8 bases matching TRBD2. Germline assignment: CDR1 SGHNT and CDR2 YYREEE (reference sequence). V lost 0 bases and J lost 6; bases outside the gene matches: 5. The CDR3 runs 15 residues. The CDR3 spells CASSLEGLVRNEQFF. The CDR3 DNA sequence: TGTGCCAGCAGCTTGGAGGGACTAGTACGCAATGAGCAGTTCTTC.

The chain has TRBV5-1 and TRBJ2-5; TRBD2 aligns across 13 bases. The CDR3 has 15 amino acids. CDR1 and CDR2 (germline): SGHRS, YFSETQ. After removal of 1 base from V and 5 bases from J, the junction contained 2 bases not matched to a gene. The CDR3 reads CASSLRTSGSETQYF. The CDR3 DNA reads TGCGCCAGCAGCTTGCGGACTAGCGGGAGCGAGACCCAGTACTTC.

The table lists this clone with a few counts. This CDR3 is CASSGQGQGLSEAFF. The CDR3 coding sequence is TGTGCCAGCAGCGGACAAGGACAGGGACTTTCCGAAGCTTTCTTT. V usage is TRBV9 and J usage is TRBJ1-1; 8 bases fit TRBD1. Germline assignment: CDR1 SGDLS and CDR2 YYNGEE. There are 15 residues in the CDR3. Unmatched junction bases numbered 12, after V lost 3 bases and J lost 8 bases.

This clone came up once. The V and J genes are TRBV18 and TRBJ1-4, with no clear D. The germline V gene encodes CDR1 KGHSH and CDR2 LQKENI. Trimming cost V 6 bases and J 6 bases, with 17 bases left between them. The CDR3 spans 15 residues. The CDR3 DNA sequence: TGTGCCAGCTCGCCTACCCTCAGCGTTCATGAAAAACTGTTTTTT. This gives the protein CASSPTLSVHEKLFF.

The J gene is TRBJ2-1, the V gene TRBV7-8, with TRBD2 matching 8 bases. Germline CDR1 reads SGHVS; CDR2 reads FQNEAQ. V lost 5 bases, J lost 5 bases, and 14 bases stayed unmatched. The CDR3 runs 17 residues. The CDR3: CASSITRFSGDHNEQFF. The CDR3 DNA reads as TGTGCCAGCAGCATCACCCGGTTTAGCGGGGACCACAATGAGCAGTTCTTC.

This clone has only a few counts. V gene TRBV29-1 combines with J gene TRBJ1-1, with TRBD1 as a possible D gene (5 bases). Germline CDR1 is SQVTM and CDR2 is ANQGSEA. The CDR3 sequence is 15 residues long. V lost 5 bases and J 0 bases, leaving 16 bases between the germline ends. The CDR3 sequence: CSVLIAGQLNTEAFF. The CDR3 nucleotides are TGCAGCGTTCTCATCGCGGGGCAGTTGAACACTGAAGCTTTCTTT.

This rearrangement joins TRBV13 to TRBJ2-1, with D possibly being TRBD2 (6 bases). The CDR3 length is 19 residues. Deletions cut 5 bases from V and 0 bases from J, with 23 bases between. Germline assignment: CDR1 PRHDT and CDR2 FYEKMQ (reference sequence). As DNA, the CDR3 is TGTGCCAGCAGCCCCCGAGGCTCTCGGGGGTATAGCTCCTACAATGAGCAGTTCTTC. Its protein product is CASSPRGSRGYSSYNEQFF.

The chain employs TRBV11-2 and TRBJ2-1; D is perhaps TRBD2 (5 bases). Germline CDR1 is SGHAT and CDR2 is FQNNGV. The CDR3 is 17 amino acids. The ends were cut back, 2 bases at V and 6 bases at J, with 20 bases in the middle. CDR3 loop: CASSLRGFRELSNEQFF. The DNA of the CDR3 is TGTGCCAGCAGCTTACGGGGTTTCCGGGAATTAAGCAATGAGCAGTTCTTC. The full variable domain, rest sourced from reference TRBV11-2 and TRBJ2-1, is EAGVAQSPRYKIIEKRQSVAFWCNPISGHATLYWYQQILGQGPKLLIQFQNNGVVDDSQLPKDRFSAERLKGVDSTLKIQPAKLEDSAVYLCASSLRGFRELSNEQFFGPGTRLTVL.

This clone occurred a few times. The rearrangement uses TRBV7-2 and TRBJ1-1; the D gene is possibly TRBD1 (6 bases). The CDR3 length is 14 residues. The germline CDR1 and CDR2 sequences are SGHTA and FQGNSA. Between the trimmed V and J ends, which lost 6 bases and 5 bases, there was a span of 16 bases. In DNA form, the CDR3 reads TGTGCCAGCAGGAGGGGGACAACTATTACTGAAGCTTTCTTT. Its protein is CASRRGTTITEAFF. The whole variable domain, filled in from reference TRBV7-2 and TRBJ1-1, reads GAGVSQSPSNKVTEKGKDVELRCDPISGHTALYWYRQSLGQGLEFLIYFQGNSAPDKSGLPSDRFSAERTGGSVSTLTIQRTQQEDSAVYLCASRRGTTITEAFFGQGTRLTVV.

This clone appeared a few times. The rearrangement links TRBV7-2 to TRBJ2-3; D is undetermined. V gave up 0 bases and J gave up 3 bases, with 7 bases separating them. Germline V gene data show CDR1 as SGHTA and CDR2 as FQGNSA. The CDR3 is 14 amino acids. This CDR3 reads CASSLAPSTDTQYF. CDR3 sequence (DNA): TGTGCCAGCAGCTTAGCCCCCAGTACAGATACGCAGTATTTT.

The gene calls are TRBV9 and TRBJ1-4; a possible D gene is TRBD1 (6 bases). Germline CDR1 is SGDLS and CDR2 is YYNGEE. The V and J ends lost 4 bases and 7 bases respectively, with 17 bases between them. The CDR3 length is 15 residues. The CDR3 bases are TGTGCCAGCAGCTCCCTTGGGGGGGGCGGTGAAAAACTGTTTTTT. Amino acid sequence: CASSSLGGGGEKLFF.

V gene TRBV15 combines with J gene TRBJ2-7; possibly TRBD2 for D (5 bases). The CDR3 is 17 amino acids. Germline CDR1 and CDR2: LNHNV and YYDKDF (reference sequence). V lost 0 bases and J 2 bases, leaving 17 bases between the germline ends. Written as DNA, the CDR3 is TGTGCCACCAGCAGAGACCTGGACCCGACCGGGACCTACGAGCAGTACTTC. Its protein is CATSRDLDPTGTYEQYF.

This clone was counted a single time. The rearrangement uses TRBV5-1 and TRBJ2-2; the match to TRBD2 covers 9 bases. Unmatched junction bases numbered 10, after V lost 1 base and J lost 3 bases. The germline CDR1 and CDR2 sequences are SGHRS and YFSETQ. This CDR3 contains 18 residues. CDR3 sequence: CASSLLLAGDRDTGELFF. CDR3 DNA: TGCGCCAGCAGCTTGCTATTAGCGGGAGATCGGGACACCGGGGAGCTGTTTTTT.